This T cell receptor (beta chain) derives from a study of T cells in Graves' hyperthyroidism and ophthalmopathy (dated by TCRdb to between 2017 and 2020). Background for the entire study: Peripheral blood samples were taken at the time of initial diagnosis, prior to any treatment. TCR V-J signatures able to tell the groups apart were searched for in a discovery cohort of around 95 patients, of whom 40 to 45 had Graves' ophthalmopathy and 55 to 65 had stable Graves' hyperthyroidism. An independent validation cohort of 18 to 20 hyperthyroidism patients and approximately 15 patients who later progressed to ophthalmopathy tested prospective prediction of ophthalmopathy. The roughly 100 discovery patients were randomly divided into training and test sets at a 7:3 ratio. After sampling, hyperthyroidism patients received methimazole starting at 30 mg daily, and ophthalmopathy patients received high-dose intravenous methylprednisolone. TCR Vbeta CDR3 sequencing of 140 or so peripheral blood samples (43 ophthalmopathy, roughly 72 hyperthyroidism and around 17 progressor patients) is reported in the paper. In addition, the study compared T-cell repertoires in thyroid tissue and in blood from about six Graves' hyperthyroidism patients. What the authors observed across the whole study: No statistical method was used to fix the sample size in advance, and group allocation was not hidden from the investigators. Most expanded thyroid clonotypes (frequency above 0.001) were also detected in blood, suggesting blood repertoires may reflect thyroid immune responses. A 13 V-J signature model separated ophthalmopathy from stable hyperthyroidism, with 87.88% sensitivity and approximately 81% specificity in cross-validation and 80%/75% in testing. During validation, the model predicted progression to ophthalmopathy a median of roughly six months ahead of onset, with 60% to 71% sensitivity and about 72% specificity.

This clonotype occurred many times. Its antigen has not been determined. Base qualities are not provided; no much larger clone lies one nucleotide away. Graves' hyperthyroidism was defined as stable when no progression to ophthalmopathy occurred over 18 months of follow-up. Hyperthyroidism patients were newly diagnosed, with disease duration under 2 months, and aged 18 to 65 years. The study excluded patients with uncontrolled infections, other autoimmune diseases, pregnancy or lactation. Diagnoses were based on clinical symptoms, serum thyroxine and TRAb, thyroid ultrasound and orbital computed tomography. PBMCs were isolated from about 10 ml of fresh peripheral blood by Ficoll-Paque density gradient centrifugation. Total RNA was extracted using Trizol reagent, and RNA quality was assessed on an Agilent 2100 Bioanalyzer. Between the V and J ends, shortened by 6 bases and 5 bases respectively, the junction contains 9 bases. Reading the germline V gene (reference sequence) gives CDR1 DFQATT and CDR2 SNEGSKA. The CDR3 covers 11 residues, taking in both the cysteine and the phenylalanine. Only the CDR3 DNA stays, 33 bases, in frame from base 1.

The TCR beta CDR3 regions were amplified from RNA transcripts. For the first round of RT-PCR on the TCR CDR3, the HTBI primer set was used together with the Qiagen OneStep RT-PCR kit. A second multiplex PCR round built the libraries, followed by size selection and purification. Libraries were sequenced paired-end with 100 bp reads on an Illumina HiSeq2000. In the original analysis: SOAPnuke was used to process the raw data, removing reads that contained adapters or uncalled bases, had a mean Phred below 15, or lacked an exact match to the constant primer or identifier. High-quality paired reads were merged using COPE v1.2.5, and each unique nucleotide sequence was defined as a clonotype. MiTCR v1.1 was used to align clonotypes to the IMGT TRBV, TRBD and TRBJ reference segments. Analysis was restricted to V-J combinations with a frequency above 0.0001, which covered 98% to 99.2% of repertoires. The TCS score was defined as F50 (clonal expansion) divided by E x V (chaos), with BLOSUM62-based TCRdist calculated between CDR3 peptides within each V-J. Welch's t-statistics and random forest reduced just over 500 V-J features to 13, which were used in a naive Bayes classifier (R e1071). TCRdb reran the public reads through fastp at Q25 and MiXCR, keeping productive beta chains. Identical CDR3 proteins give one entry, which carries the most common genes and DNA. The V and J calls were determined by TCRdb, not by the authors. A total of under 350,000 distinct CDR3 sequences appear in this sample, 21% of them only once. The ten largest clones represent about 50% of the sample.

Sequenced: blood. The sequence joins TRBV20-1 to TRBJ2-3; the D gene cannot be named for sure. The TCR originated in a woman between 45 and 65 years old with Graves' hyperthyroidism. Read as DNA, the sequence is TGCAGTGCAATCAAATTAGATACGCAGTATTTT. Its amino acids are CSAIKLDTQYF.